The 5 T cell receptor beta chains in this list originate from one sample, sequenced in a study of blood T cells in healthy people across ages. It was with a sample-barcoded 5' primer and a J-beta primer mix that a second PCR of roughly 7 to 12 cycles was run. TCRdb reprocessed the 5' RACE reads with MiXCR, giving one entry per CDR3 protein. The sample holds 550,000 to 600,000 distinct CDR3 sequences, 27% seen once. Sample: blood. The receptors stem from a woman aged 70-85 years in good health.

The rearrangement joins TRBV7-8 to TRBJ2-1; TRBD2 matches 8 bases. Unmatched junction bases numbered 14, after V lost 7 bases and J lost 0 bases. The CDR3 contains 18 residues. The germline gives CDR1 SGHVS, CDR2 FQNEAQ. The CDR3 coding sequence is TGTGCCAGCATCCCCTTCCTTCGACTAGCGAACTCCTACAATGAGCAGTTCTTC. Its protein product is CASIPFLRLANSYNEQFF. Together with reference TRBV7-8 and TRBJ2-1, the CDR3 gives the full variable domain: GAGVSQSPRYKVAKRGQDVALRCDPISGHVSLFWYQQALGQGPEFLTYFQNEAQLDKSGLPSDRFFAERPEGSVSTLKIQRTQQEDSAVYLCASIPFLRLANSYNEQFFGPGTRLTVL.

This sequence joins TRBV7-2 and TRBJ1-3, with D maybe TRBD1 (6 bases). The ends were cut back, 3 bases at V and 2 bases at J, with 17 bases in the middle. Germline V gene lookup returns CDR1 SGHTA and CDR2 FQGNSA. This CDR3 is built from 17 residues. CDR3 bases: TGTGCCAGCAGCTTGTCACAGGGAAACGGCGCTGGAAACACCATATATTTT. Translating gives CASSLSQGNGAGNTIYF.

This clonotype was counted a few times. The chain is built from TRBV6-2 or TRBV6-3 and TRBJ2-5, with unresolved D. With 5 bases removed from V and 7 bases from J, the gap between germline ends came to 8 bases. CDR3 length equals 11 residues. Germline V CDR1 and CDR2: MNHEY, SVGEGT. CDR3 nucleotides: TGTGCCAGCAGTGGCATCGGGACCCAGTACTTC. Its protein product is CASSGIGTQYF.

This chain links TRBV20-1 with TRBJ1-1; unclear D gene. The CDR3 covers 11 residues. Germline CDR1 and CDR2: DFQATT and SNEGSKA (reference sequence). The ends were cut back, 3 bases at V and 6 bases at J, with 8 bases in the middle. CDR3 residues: CSARGFAEAFF. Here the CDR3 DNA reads TGCAGTGCTAGGGGGTTCGCTGAAGCTTTCTTT.

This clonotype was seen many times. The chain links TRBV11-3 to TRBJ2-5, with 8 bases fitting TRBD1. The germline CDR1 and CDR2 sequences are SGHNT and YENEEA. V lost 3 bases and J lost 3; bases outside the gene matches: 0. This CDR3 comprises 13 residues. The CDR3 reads CASSLGQEETQYF. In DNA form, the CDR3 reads TGTGCCAGCAGCTTGGGACAGGAAGAGACCCAGTACTTC.